A selection of T cell receptor beta chains follows, all from one sample in a study of cytomegalovirus exposure and HLA in healthy donors. The assay was immunoSEQ multiplex PCR, and TCRdb's table has in-frame clones only and misses some. The sample shows more than 100,000 clones, more than 65% of them seen only once. Sequenced material: PBMCs. The receptors derive from a human donor in good health. CDR3s include the opening cysteine and the closing phenylalanine or tryptophan. The D gene is left open where the match is weak. A clone size is listed for some rows: how often the clone was seen (once, few, many), or a class if it is expanded.

v_call: TRBV7-9; j_call: TRBJ1-1; clone_size: once; d_call: -; cdr3_aa: CSSSLKTGFRTEAFF; cdr3_nt: TGTTCCAGCAGCCTTAAAACAGGGTTCCGGACTGAAGCTTTCTTT
v_call: TRBV18; j_call: TRBJ1-1; clone_size: few; d_call: TRBD1; cdr3_aa: CASSPSTGGTEAFF; cdr3_nt: TGTGCCAGCTCACCGTCTACAGGGGGCACTGAAGCTTTCTTT
v_call: TRBV28; j_call: TRBJ2-5; clone_size: once; d_call: TRBD1; cdr3_aa: CASSLWAGGRETQYF; cdr3_nt: TGTGCCAGCAGTTTATGGGCAGGGGGCCGTGAGACCCAGTACTTC
v_call: TRBV5-4; j_call: TRBJ1-1; clone_size: -; d_call: TRBD1; cdr3_aa: CASSLGPRTGEAEAFF; cdr3_nt: TGTGCCAGCAGCTTGGGCCCGAGGACAGGGGAGGCTGAAGCTTTCTTT
v_call: TRBV30; j_call: TRBJ1-4; clone_size: few; d_call: -; cdr3_aa: CAWGRQGGEKLFF; cdr3_nt: TGTGCCTGGGGGAGGCAGGGCGGTGAAAAACTGTTTTTT
v_call: TRBV28; j_call: TRBJ2-2; clone_size: -; d_call: TRBD1; cdr3_aa: CASSLTGPYTGELFF; cdr3_nt: TGTGCCAGCAGTCTGACAGGGCCATACACCGGGGAGCTGTTTTTT
v_call: TRBV7-2; j_call: TRBJ2-5; clone_size: once; d_call: -; cdr3_aa: CASSLQQETQYF; cdr3_nt: TGTGCCAGCAGCTTACAGCAAGAGACCCAGTACTTC
v_call: TRBV5-1; j_call: TRBJ2-1; clone_size: -; d_call: -; cdr3_aa: CASALGTFNEQFF; cdr3_nt: TGCGCCAGCGCGCTCGGGACTTTCAATGAGCAGTTCTTC
v_call: TRBV28; j_call: TRBJ1-4; clone_size: few; d_call: -; cdr3_aa: CASTGPVNEKLFF; cdr3_nt: TGTGCCAGCACAGGGCCCGTTAATGAAAAACTGTTTTTT
v_call: TRBV5-1; j_call: TRBJ2-1; clone_size: few; d_call: TRBD2; cdr3_aa: CASSLGVSSGSIYEQFF; cdr3_nt: TGCGCCAGCAGCTTGGGTGTTAGTAGCGGGAGCATTTATGAGCAGTTCTTC
v_call: TRBV27; j_call: TRBJ2-5; clone_size: -; d_call: TRBD2; cdr3_aa: CASSSLAEETQYF; cdr3_nt: TGTGCCAGCAGCTCCCTAGCGGAAGAGACCCAGTACTTC
v_call: TRBV10-3; j_call: TRBJ1-1; clone_size: few; d_call: TRBD1; cdr3_aa: CAIRRQGRDTEAFF; cdr3_nt: TGTGCCATCAGGCGACAGGGTAGGGACACTGAAGCTTTCTTT
v_call: TRBV4-1; j_call: TRBJ1-4; clone_size: once; d_call: TRBD1; cdr3_aa: CASSPNRGRTEKLFF; cdr3_nt: TGCGCCAGCAGCCCCAACAGGGGGCGTACGGAAAAACTGTTTTTT
v_call: TRBV6-1; j_call: TRBJ2-7; clone_size: -; d_call: -; cdr3_aa: CASSEMVGVPYEQYF; cdr3_nt: TGTGCCAGCAGTGAAATGGTTGGAGTACCCTACGAGCAGTACTTC
v_call: TRBV10-3; j_call: TRBJ2-3; clone_size: -; d_call: TRBD2; cdr3_aa: CAISGREGPDTQYF; cdr3_nt: TGTGCCATCAGTGGCCGGGAGGGCCCGGATACGCAGTATTTT
v_call: TRBV10-3; j_call: TRBJ2-5; clone_size: once; d_call: TRBD1; cdr3_aa: CAISVGQGPGQETQYF; cdr3_nt: TGTGCCATCAGTGTTGGACAGGGGCCTGGCCAAGAGACCCAGTACTTC
v_call: TRBV5-6; j_call: TRBJ1-5; clone_size: -; d_call: -; cdr3_aa: CASSLGGPLYSNQPQHF; cdr3_nt: TGTGCCAGCAGCTTGGGAGGGCCCCTCTATAGCAATCAGCCCCAGCATTTT
v_call: TRBV6-5; j_call: TRBJ2-7; clone_size: -; d_call: TRBD1; cdr3_aa: CASSWGQSINVEQYF; cdr3_nt: TGTGCCAGCAGCTGGGGACAGTCCATAAACGTAGAGCAGTACTTC
v_call: TRBV10-2; j_call: TRBJ1-1; clone_size: -; d_call: -; cdr3_aa: CATTRAGSTEAFF; cdr3_nt: TGCGCCACCACTCGGGCGGGATCCACTGAAGCTTTCTTT
v_call: TRBV6-1; j_call: TRBJ1-4; clone_size: -; d_call: -; cdr3_aa: CASSEFLGGSGDEKLFF; cdr3_nt: TGTGCCAGCAGTGAATTCCTCGGGGGGTCTGGGGATGAAAAACTGTTTTTT
v_call: TRBV5-1; j_call: TRBJ2-2; clone_size: few; d_call: TRBD2; cdr3_aa: CASSLAGGTSGVNTGELFF; cdr3_nt: TGCGCCAGCAGCTTGGCCGGTGGGACTAGCGGGGTAAACACCGGGGAGCTGTTTTTT
v_call: TRBV5-4; j_call: TRBJ1-4; clone_size: -; d_call: -; cdr3_aa: CASSLGQTTNEKLFF; cdr3_nt: TGTGCCAGCAGCCTCGGACAGACAACTAATGAAAAACTGTTTTTT
v_call: TRBV7-9; j_call: TRBJ2-2; clone_size: -; d_call: TRBD1; cdr3_aa: CASSRPGGSGELFF; cdr3_nt: TGTGCCAGCAGCCGCCCAGGGGGATCCGGGGAGCTGTTTTTT
v_call: TRBV7-9; j_call: TRBJ1-1; clone_size: -; d_call: -; cdr3_aa: CASSPTGTVTEAFF; cdr3_nt: TGTGCCAGCAGCCCCACAGGTACTGTAACTGAAGCTTTCTTT
v_call: TRBV5-1; j_call: TRBJ2-4; clone_size: -; d_call: -; cdr3_aa: CASSLSTVAKNIQYF; cdr3_nt: TGCGCCAGCAGCTTGTCCACGGTAGCCAAAAACATTCAGTACTTC
v_call: TRBV27; j_call: TRBJ1-5; clone_size: once; d_call: -; cdr3_aa: CASSLSSTGQPQHF; cdr3_nt: TGTGCCAGCAGTTTATCTTCAACTGGTCAGCCCCAGCATTTT
v_call: TRBV28; j_call: TRBJ1-2; clone_size: -; d_call: -; cdr3_aa: CASSRQENRYGYTF; cdr3_nt: TGTGCCAGCAGTCGACAGGAGAATAGATATGGCTACACCTTC
v_call: TRBV5-1; j_call: TRBJ2-3; clone_size: once; d_call: TRBD2; cdr3_aa: CASSLVTAGEDTQYF; cdr3_nt: TGCGCCAGCAGCTTGGTGACAGCGGGGGAAGATACGCAGTATTTT
v_call: TRBV30; j_call: TRBJ1-4; clone_size: -; d_call: -; cdr3_aa: CAWSRGRGGEKLFF; cdr3_nt: TGTGCCTGGAGCCGGGGCAGGGGCGGTGAAAAACTGTTTTTT
v_call: TRBV18; j_call: TRBJ1-1; clone_size: -; d_call: TRBD1; cdr3_aa: CASSPTGFGSTEAFF; cdr3_nt: TGTGCCAGCTCACCGACAGGGTTTGGTAGCACTGAAGCTTTCTTT
v_call: TRBV19; j_call: TRBJ2-7; clone_size: -; d_call: TRBD1; cdr3_aa: CASSGDRGPYEQYF; cdr3_nt: TGTGCCAGTAGTGGGGACAGGGGTCCCTACGAGCAGTACTTC
v_call: TRBV18; j_call: TRBJ2-7; clone_size: -; d_call: -; cdr3_aa: CASSPQKSPIHKNYEQYF; cdr3_nt: TGTGCCAGCTCACCACAGAAAAGCCCAATCCACAAGAACTACGAGCAGTACTTC
v_call: TRBV2; j_call: TRBJ2-2; clone_size: -; d_call: -; cdr3_aa: CASSRNRNTGELFF; cdr3_nt: TGTGCCAGCAGTCGAAACAGGAACACCGGGGAGCTGTTTTTT
v_call: TRBV21-1; j_call: TRBJ2-1; clone_size: -; d_call: -; cdr3_aa: CASSKRGLAGGPSSYNEQFF; cdr3_nt: TGTGCCAGCAGCAAACGGGGACTAGCGGGAGGGCCTAGCTCCTACAATGAGCAGTTCTTC
v_call: TRBV5-1; j_call: TRBJ2-3; clone_size: -; d_call: TRBD2; cdr3_aa: CASSFNPPGLAGTDTQYF; cdr3_nt: TGCGCCAGCAGCTTCAATCCCCCGGGACTAGCGGGGACAGATACGCAGTATTTT
v_call: TRBV11-2; j_call: TRBJ2-1; clone_size: -; d_call: TRBD2; cdr3_aa: CASSPNPGLYNEQFF; cdr3_nt: TGTGCCAGCAGCCCCAACCCGGGACTATACAATGAGCAGTTCTTC
v_call: TRBV2; j_call: TRBJ2-7; clone_size: once; d_call: TRBD2; cdr3_aa: CASREGLAGAYEQYF; cdr3_nt: TGTGCCAGCAGGGAGGGACTAGCGGGAGCCTACGAGCAGTACTTC
v_call: TRBV27; j_call: TRBJ2-5; clone_size: -; d_call: TRBD1; cdr3_aa: CASSPYGTENQETQYF; cdr3_nt: TGTGCCAGCAGTCCATATGGGACAGAGAACCAAGAGACCCAGTACTTC
v_call: TRBV6-6; j_call: TRBJ2-7; clone_size: -; d_call: TRBD1; cdr3_aa: CASSLGQVPYEQYF; cdr3_nt: TGTGCCAGCAGCTTGGGACAGGTCCCCTACGAGCAGTACTTC
v_call: TRBV29-1; j_call: TRBJ2-3; clone_size: few; d_call: TRBD2; cdr3_aa: CSVEDLSPASGRAADTQYF; cdr3_nt: TGCAGCGTTGAAGATCTCTCGCCCGCTAGCGGGAGGGCTGCAGATACGCAGTATTTT
v_call: TRBV7-7; j_call: TRBJ2-1; clone_size: -; d_call: TRBD1; cdr3_aa: CASSSPPDRPSYNEQFF; cdr3_nt: TGTGCTAGCAGCTCTCCACCGGACAGGCCCTCCTACAATGAGCAGTTCTTC
v_call: TRBV18; j_call: TRBJ2-7; clone_size: -; d_call: -; cdr3_aa: CASSPIGFFEGGEQYF; cdr3_nt: TGTGCCAGCTCACCAATCGGATTTTTTGAGGGGGGGGAGCAGTACTTC
v_call: TRBV28; j_call: TRBJ2-1; clone_size: -; d_call: TRBD2; cdr3_aa: CASSLYAGGQYNEQFF; cdr3_nt: TGTGCCAGCAGTTTATACGCGGGAGGGCAGTACAATGAGCAGTTCTTC
v_call: TRBV6-5; j_call: TRBJ1-1; clone_size: -; d_call: TRBD1; cdr3_aa: CASSYSRQGGAEAFF; cdr3_nt: TGTGCCAGCAGTTACTCGAGGCAGGGGGGCGCTGAAGCTTTCTTT
v_call: TRBV6-5; j_call: TRBJ2-7; clone_size: -; d_call: -; cdr3_aa: CASSYSPPSVPYEQYF; cdr3_nt: TGTGCCAGCAGTTACTCCCCCCCCAGCGTTCCTTACGAGCAGTACTTC
v_call: TRBV18; j_call: TRBJ2-7; clone_size: -; d_call: -; cdr3_aa: CASSPFEELVYEQYF; cdr3_nt: TGTGCCAGCTCACCATTCGAGGAATTGGTCTACGAGCAGTACTTC
v_call: TRBV28; j_call: TRBJ2-7; clone_size: -; d_call: -; cdr3_aa: CASSLARGPAYEQYF; cdr3_nt: TGTGCCAGCAGTTTGGCGCGGGGCCCGGCCTACGAGCAGTACTTC